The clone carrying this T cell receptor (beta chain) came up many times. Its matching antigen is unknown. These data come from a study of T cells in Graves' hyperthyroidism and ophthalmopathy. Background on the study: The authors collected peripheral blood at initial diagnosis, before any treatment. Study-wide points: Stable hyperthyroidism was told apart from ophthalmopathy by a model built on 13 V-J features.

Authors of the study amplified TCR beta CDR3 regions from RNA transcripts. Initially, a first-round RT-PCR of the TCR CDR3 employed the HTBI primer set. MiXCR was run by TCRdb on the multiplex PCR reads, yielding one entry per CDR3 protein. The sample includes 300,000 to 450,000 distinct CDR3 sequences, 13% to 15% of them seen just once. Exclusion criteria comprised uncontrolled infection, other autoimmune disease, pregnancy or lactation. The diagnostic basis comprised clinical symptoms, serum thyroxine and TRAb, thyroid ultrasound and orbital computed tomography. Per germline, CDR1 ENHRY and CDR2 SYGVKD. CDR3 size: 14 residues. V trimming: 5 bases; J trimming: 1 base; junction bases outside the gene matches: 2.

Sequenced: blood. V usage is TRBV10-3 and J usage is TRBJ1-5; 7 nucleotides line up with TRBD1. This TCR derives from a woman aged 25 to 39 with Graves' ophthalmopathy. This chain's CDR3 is CAISKTGSNQPQHF. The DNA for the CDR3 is TGTGCCATCAGTAAGACAGGGAGCAATCAGCCCCAGCATTTT.